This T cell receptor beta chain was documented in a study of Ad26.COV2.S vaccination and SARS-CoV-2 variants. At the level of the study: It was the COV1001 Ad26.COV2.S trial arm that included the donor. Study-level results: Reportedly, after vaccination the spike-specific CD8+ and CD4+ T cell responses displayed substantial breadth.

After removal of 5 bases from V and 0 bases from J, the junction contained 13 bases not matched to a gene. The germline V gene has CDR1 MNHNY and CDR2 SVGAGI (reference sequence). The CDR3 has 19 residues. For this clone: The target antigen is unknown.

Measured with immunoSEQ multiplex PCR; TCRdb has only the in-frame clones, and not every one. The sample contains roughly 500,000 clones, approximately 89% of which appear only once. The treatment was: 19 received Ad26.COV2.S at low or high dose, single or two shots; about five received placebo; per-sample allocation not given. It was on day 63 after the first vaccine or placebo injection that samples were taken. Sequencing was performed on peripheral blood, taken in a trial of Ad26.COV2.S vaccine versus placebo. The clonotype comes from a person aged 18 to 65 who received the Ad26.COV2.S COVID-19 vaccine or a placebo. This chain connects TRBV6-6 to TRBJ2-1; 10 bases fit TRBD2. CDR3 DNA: TGTGCCAGCAGTCGTCGGAGACTAGCGGGCTTCTCCTCCTACAATGAGCAGTTCTTC. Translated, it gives CASSRRRLAGFSSYNEQFF.